This T cell receptor (beta chain) was obtained from a study of PD-1 blockade in classical Hodgkin lymphoma. The V gene's germline CDR1 is LGHNT and CDR2 FRNRAP. V lost 0 bases, J lost 8 bases, and 13 bases lay in between. This CDR3 is 14 amino acids long. Brentuximab vedotin exposure varied among the patients, all of whom had relapsed after autologous stem cell transplantation. The repertoire was sequenced with immunoSEQ multiplex PCR; TCRdb's copy has only in-frame clones and lacks some. The repertoire holds over 25,000 clones, with 70% to 90% as singletons. This chain joins TRBV12-5 and TRBJ1-1, with a possible D match to TRBD1 (5 bases). The sequence was obtained from a human donor with classical Hodgkin lymphoma. The sequencing used peripheral blood mononuclear cells (PBMCs), collected before the second cycle of nivolumab. In nucleotides, the CDR3 is TGTGCTAGTGGTTTGGTACGGGGCAGGACAGAAGCTTTCTTT. The encoded protein is CASGLVRGRTEAFF. The variable domain in full, with the rest retrieved from reference TRBV12-5 and TRBJ1-1, is DARVTQTPRHKVTEMGQEVTMRCQPILGHNTVFWYRQTMMQGLELLAYFRNRAPLDDSGMPKDRFSAEMPDATLATLKIQPSEPRDSAVYFCASGLVRGRTEAFFGQGTRLTVV.